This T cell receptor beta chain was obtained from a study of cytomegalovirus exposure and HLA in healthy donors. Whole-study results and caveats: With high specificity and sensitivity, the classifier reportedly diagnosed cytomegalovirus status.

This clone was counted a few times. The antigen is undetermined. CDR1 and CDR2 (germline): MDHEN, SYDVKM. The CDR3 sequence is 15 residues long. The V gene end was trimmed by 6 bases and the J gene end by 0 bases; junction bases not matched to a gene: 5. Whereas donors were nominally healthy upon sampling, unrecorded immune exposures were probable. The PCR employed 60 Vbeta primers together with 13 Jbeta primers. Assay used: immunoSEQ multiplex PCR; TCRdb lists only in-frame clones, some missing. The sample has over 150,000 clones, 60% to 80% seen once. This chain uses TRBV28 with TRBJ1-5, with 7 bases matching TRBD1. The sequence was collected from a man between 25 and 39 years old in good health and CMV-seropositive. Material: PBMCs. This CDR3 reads CASSSRGSSNQPQHF. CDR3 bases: TGTGCCAGCAGCTCCAGGGGGTCTAGCAATCAGCCCCAGCATTTT.